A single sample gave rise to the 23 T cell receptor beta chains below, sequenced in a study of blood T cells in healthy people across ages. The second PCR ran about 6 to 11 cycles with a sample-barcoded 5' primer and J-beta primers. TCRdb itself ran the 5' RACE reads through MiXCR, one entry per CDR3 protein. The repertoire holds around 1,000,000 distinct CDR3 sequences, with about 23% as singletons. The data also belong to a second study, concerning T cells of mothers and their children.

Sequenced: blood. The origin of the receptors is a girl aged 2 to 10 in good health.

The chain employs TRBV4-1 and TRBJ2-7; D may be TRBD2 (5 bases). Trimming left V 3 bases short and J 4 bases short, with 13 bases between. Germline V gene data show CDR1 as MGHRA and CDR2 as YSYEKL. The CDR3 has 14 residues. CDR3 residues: CASSQPEAGYEQYF. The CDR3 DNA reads TGCGCCAGCAGCCAGCCGGAGGCCGGGTACGAGCAGTACTTC.

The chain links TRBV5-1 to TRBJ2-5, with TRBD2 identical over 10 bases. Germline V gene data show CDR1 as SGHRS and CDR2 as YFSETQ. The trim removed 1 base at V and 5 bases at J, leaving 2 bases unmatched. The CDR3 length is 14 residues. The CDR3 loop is CASSLSGRVETQYF. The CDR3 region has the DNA TGCGCCAGCAGCTTGAGCGGGAGGGTCGAGACCCAGTACTTC.

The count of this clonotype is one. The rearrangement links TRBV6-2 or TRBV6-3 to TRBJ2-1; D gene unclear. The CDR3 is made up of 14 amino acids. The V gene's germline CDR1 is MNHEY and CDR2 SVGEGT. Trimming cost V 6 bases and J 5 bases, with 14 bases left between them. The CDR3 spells CASSELDFNNEQFF. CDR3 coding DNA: TGTGCCAGCAGCGAACTCGATTTTAACAATGAGCAGTTCTTC.

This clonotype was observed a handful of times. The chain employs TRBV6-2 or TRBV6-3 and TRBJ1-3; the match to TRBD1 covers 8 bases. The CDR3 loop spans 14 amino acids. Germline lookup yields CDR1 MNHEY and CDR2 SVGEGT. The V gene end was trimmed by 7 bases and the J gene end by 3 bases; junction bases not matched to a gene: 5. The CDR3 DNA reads TGTGCCAGCACCTGGACAGGGAATGGAAACACCATATATTTT. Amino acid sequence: CASTWTGNGNTIYF.

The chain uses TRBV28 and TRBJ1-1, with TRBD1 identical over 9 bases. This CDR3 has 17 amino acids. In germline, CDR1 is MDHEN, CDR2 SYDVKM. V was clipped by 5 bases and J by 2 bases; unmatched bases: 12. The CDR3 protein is CASSNTGGLRGNTEAFF. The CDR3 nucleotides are TGTGCCAGCAGTAACACAGGGGGCCTGCGCGGAAACACTGAAGCTTTCTTT.

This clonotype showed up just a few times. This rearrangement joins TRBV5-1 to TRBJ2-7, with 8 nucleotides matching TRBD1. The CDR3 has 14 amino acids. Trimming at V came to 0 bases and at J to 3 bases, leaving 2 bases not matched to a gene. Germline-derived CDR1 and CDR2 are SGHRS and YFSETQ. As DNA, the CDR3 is TGCGCCAGCAGCTTGGGGGACAGGATCTACGAGCAGTACTTC. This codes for CASSLGDRIYEQYF.

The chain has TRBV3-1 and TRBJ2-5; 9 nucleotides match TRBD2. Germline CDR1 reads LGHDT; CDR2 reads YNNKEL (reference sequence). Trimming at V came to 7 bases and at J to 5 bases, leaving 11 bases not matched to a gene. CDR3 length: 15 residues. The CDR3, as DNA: TGTGCCAGCAAACTAGTAGCGGGAGAATCGGAGACCCAGTACTTC. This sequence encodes CASKLVAGESETQYF.

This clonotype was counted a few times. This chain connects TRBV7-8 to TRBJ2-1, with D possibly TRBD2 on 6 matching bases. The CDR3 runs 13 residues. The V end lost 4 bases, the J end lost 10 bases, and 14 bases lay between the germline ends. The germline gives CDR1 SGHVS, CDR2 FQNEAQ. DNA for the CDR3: TGTGCCAGCAGCTCCTGGAGGGCCCCCGAGCAGTTCTTC. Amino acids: CASSSWRAPEQFF.

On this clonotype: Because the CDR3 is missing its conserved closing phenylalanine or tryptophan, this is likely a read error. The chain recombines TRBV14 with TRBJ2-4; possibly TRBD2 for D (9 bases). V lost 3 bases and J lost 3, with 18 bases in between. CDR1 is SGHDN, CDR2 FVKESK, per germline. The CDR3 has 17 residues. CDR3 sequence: CASSQRGGQEDKNIQYS. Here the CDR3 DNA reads TGTGCCAGCAGCCAGCGGGGGGGACAGGAGGACAAAAACATTCAGTACTCC.

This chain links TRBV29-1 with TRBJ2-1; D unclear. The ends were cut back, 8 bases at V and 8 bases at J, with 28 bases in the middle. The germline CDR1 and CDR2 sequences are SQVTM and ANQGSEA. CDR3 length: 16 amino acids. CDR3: CSIQGSLRSKGDEQFF. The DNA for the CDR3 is TGCAGCATCCAAGGGTCCCTTAGGAGTAAGGGCGATGAGCAGTTCTTC.

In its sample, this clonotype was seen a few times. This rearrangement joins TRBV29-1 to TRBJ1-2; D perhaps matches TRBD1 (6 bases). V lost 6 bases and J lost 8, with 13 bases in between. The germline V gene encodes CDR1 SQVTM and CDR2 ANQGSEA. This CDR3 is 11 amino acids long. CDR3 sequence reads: CSVAGGGGYTF. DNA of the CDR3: TGCAGCGTAGCCGGGGGCGGAGGCTACACCTTC.

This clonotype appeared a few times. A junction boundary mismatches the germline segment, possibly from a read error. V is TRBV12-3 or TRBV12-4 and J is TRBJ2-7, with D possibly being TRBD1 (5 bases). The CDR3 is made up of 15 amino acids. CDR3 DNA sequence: TGTGCCAGCAGTCCGGAAGGGGTAGCACCTAATCCTCGGTTCTTC. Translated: CASSPEGVAPNPRFF.

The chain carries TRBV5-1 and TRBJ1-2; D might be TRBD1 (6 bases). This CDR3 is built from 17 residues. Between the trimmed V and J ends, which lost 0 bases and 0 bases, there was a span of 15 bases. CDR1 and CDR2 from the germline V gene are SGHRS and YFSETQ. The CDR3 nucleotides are TGCGCCAGCAGCTTGGGGGCAACAGGGTCAGCTAACTATGGCTACACCTTC. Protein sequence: CASSLGATGSANYGYTF.

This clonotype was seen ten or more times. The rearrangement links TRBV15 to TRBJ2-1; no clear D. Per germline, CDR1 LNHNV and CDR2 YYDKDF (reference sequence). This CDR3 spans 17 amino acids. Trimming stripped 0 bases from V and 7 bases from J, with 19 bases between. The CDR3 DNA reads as TGTGCCACCAGCAGAGATCTTTTTCTGGCCCAACGTAATGAGCAGTTCTTC. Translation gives CATSRDLFLAQRNEQFF.

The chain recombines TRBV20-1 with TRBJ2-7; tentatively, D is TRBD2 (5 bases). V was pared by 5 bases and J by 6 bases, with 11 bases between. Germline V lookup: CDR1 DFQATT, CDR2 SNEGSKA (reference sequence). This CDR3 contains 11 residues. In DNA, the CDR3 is TGCAGTGCTTCTAGAGCGGCCGAGCAGTACTTC. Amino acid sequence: CSASRAAEQYF.

The CDR3 region is CASSSGRDTKRYTF. The CDR3 bases are TGTGCCAGCAGCTCGGGCCGGGACACCAAGCGCTACACCTTC. This chain uses TRBV7-2 with TRBJ1-2; tentative D call: TRBD1 (6 bases). The CDR3 is 14 residues long. From germline, CDR1 is SGHTA and CDR2 FQGNSA. Trimming stripped 4 bases from V and 9 bases from J, with 18 bases between.

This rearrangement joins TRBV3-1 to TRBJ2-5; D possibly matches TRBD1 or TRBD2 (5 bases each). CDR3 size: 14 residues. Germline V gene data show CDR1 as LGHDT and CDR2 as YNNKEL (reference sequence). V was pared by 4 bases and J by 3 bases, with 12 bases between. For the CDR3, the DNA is TGTGCCAGCAGCCGGGACGCCTCCGAAGAGACCCAGTACTTC. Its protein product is CASSRDASEETQYF.

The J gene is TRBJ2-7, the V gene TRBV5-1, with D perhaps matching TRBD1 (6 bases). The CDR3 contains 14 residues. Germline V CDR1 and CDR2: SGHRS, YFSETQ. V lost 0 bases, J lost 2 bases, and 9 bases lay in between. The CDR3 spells CASSLDPGAYEQYF. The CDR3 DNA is TGCGCCAGCAGCTTGGATCCAGGGGCCTACGAGCAGTACTTC.

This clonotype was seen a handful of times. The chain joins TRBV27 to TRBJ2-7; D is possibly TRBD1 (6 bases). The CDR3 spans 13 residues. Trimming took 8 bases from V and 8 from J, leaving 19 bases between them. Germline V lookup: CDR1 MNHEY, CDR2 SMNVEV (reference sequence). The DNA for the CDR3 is TGTGCCAGCGCCGCCTGGGGAACAGGGAAGCAGTACTTC. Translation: CASAAWGTGKQYF.

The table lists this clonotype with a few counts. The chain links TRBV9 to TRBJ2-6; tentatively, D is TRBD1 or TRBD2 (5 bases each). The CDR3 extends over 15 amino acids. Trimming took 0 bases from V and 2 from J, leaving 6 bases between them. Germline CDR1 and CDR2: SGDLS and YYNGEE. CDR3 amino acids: CASSVGGTGANVLTF. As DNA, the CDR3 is TGTGCCAGCAGCGTAGGGGGGACTGGGGCCAACGTCCTGACTTTC.

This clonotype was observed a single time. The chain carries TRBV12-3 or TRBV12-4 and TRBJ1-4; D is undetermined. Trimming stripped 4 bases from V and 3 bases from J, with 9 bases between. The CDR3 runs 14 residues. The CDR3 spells CASSYREANEKLFF. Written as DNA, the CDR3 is TGTGCCAGCAGTTATCGGGAGGCTAATGAAAAACTGTTTTTT.

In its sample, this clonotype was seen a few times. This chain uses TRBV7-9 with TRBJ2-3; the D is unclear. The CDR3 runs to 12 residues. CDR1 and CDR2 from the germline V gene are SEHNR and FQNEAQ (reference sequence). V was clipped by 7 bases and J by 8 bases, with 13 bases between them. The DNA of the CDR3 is TGTGCCAGCACCACCCTACTGGGTACGCAGTATTTT. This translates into CASTTLLGTQYF. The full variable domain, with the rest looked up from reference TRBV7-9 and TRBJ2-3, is DTGVSQNPRHKITKRGQNVTFRCDPISEHNRLYWYRQTLGQGPEFLTYFQNEAQLEKSRLLSDRFSAERPKGSFSTLEIQRTEQGDSAMYLCASTTLLGTQYFGPGTRLTVL.

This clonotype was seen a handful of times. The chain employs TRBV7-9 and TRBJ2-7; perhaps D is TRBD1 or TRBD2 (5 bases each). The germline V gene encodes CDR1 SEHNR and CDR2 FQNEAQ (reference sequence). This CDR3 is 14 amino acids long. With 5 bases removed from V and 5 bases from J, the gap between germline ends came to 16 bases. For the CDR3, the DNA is TGTGCCAGCAGCCCCGGGACGCAGAGCCACGAGCAGTACTTC. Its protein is CASSPGTQSHEQYF. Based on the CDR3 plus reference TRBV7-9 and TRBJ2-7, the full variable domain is DTGVSQNPRHKITKRGQNVTFRCDPISEHNRLYWYRQTLGQGPEFLTYFQNEAQLEKSRLLSDRFSAERPKGSFSTLEIQRTEQGDSAMYLCASSPGTQSHEQYFGPGTRLTVT.